Listed below are T cell receptor beta chains from one sample, sequenced in a study of OX40 agonist ivuxolimab in advanced cancers. The method was immunoSEQ multiplex PCR; TCRdb's version includes in-frame clones alone and lacks a portion of them. The sample consists of approximately 77,000 clones, approximately 90% of them appearing once. This specimen was CD4+ or CD8+ T cells sorted from blood, taken in a trial of the OX40 agonist ivuxolimab. These receptors all stem from an adult with an advanced solid tumor such as melanoma, head and neck, liver or kidney cancer. CDR3s include the opening cysteine and the closing phenylalanine or tryptophan. The size field is filled for only some rows; it gives once, few, many or a size class.

CDR3: CASSPSGSPTQYF
V: TRBV27
size: .

CDR3: CASSLGTINEQFF
V: TRBV27
size: .

CDR3: CASSSVDYYEQYF
V: TRBV7-9
size: few

CDR3: CASSPLPDQPQHF
V: TRBV19
size: once

CDR3: CASSSGRQPQHF
V: TRBV4-1
size: .

CDR3: CASSVGLGQETEAFF
V: TRBV5-1
size: .

CDR3: CASSQGVIATDTQYF
V: TRBV4-3
size: .

CDR3: CAPSRRDQETQYF
V: TRBV2
size: .

CDR3: CASSHRSPDEQYF
V: TRBV18
size: .

CDR3: CASSLSNTGELFF
V: TRBV7-9
size: .

CDR3: CASSLGRGRDYEQYF
V: TRBV7-2
size: .

CDR3: CASSPLPRPGEQYF
V: TRBV18
size: .

CDR3: CASSQDWAPDTQYF
V: TRBV14
size: .

CDR3: CASSLVGGRNEQYF
V: TRBV7-2
size: .

CDR3: CASSPGGIAESYEQYF
V: TRBV18
size: .

CDR3: CASNLRGPGELFF
V: TRBV19
size: few

CDR3: CASSYYSGAEAFF
V: TRBV6-5
size: .

CDR3: CASSLDRDHFYEQYF
V: TRBV7-6
size: .

CDR3: CASYFGTSGSYEQYF
V: TRBV10-1
size: .

CDR3: CASSLEGYSSYEQYF
V: TRBV5-5
size: .

CDR3: CASSENYGYTF
V: TRBV6-1
size: .

CDR3: CASSEWISTDTQYF
V: TRBV2
size: .

CDR3: CATEDRNTGELFF
V: TRBV15
size: .

CDR3: CASSLVGTGHQPQHF
V: TRBV5-8
size: .

CDR3: CASSSRTGGESGANVLTF
V: TRBV7-6
size: .

CDR3: CASSVAGAAARGEQYF
V: TRBV9
size: .

CDR3: CASSLRGLAGRRYTGELFF
V: TRBV28
size: .

CDR3: CASSPGQGGAFF
V: TRBV4-3
size: .

CDR3: CASSFSTGYTEAFF
V: TRBV28
size: .

CDR3: CASSSDNNSPLHF
V: TRBV7-9
size: .

CDR3: CASSGGLDEQFF
V: TRBV9
size: .

CDR3: CASSSNSESSYNEQFF
V: TRBV28
size: once

CDR3: CASGQSGRNYNEQFF
V: TRBV9
size: .

CDR3: CASSFPRDVALAGYTF
V: TRBV28
size: few

CDR3: CASSDVERMNTEAFF
V: TRBV2
size: .

CDR3: CASSATGLENWQFF
V: TRBV11-2
size: .

CDR3: CASSLSPAGTQYF
V: TRBV13
size: .

CDR3: CSVVSDTEAFF
V: TRBV29-1
size: few

CDR3: CASSIGGGGYEQYF
V: TRBV19
size: .

CDR3: CASSLEYYEQYF
V: TRBV7-8
size: .

CDR3: CASSLVGDSYEQYF
V: TRBV5-1
size: .

CDR3: CAWSREREIEEQFF
V: TRBV30
size: .

CDR3: CASSGQGARNGYTF
V: TRBV28
size: .

CDR3: CASSPSRSYEQYF
V: TRBV9
size: .

CDR3: CASSSGPGPTSYNEQFF
V: TRBV11-2
size: .

CDR3: CASSHNRGNTEAFF
V: TRBV4-2
size: few

CDR3: CASSSHGGAGGPGNEQFF
V: TRBV4-3
size: .

CDR3: CASSQTSGRGDEQYF
V: TRBV4-3
size: .

CDR3: CSVSAGEDDEQYF
V: TRBV29-1
size: .

CDR3: CASSLSGQATGYTF
V: TRBV28
size: .

CDR3: CASSINTGELFF
V: TRBV27
size: once

CDR3: CASSPLKLDRGRTGELFF
V: TRBV4-2
size: once

CDR3: CATRDRGFYEQYF
V: TRBV28
size: .

CDR3: CASSLAGGRESYEQYF
V: TRBV5-6
size: .

CDR3: CASSGGQGGFYGYTF
V: TRBV5-1
size: .

CDR3: CAISESTVDLGYEQYF
V: TRBV10-3
size: once